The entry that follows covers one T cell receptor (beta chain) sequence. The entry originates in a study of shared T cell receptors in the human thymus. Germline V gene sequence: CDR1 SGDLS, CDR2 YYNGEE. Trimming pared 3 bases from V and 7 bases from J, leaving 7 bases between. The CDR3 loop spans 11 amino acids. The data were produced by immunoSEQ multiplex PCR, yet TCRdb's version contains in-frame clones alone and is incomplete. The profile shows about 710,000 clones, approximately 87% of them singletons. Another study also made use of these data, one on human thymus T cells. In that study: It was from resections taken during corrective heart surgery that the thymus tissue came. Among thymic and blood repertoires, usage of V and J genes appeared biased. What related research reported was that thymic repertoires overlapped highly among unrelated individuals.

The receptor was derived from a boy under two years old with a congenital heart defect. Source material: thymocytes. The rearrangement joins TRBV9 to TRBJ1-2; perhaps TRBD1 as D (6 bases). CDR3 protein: CASSDRVGYTF. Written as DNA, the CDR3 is TGTGCCAGCAGCGACAGGGTTGGCTACACCTTC.